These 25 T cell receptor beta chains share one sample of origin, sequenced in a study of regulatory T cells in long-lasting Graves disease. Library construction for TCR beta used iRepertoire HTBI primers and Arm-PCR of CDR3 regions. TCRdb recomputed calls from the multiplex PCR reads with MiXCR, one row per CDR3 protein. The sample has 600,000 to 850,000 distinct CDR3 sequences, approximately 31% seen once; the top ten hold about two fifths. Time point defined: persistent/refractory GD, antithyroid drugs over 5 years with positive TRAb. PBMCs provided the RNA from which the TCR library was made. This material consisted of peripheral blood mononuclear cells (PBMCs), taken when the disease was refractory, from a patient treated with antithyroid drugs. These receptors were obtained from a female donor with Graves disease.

CDR3 DNA sequence: TGTGCCAGCAGCTTAGGATTAGACCGGAACACTGAAGCTTTCTTT. Translating it yields CASSLGLDRNTEAFF. The gene calls are TRBV7-8 and TRBJ1-1; the D is unclear. V was clipped by 1 base and J by 1 base, with 10 bases between them. The germline gives CDR1 SGHVS, CDR2 FQNEAQ. The CDR3 is 15 amino acids.

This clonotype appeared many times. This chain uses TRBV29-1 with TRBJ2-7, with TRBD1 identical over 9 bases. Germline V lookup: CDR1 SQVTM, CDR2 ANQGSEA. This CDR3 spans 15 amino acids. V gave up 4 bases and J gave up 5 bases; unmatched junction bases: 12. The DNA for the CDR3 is TGCAGCGTTGTACTCGGGACAGGGCCTAGCCACGAGCAGTACTTC. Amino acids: CSVVLGTGPSHEQYF.

The CDR3 nucleotides are TGTGCCAGCAGTGAACGAGAGCCCTACGAGCAGTACTTC. Translation: CASSEREPYEQYF. This chain uses TRBV6-2 or TRBV6-3 with TRBJ2-7; D gene uncertain. V was pared by 5 bases and J by 2 bases, with 10 bases between. The CDR3 is made up of 13 amino acids. In germline, CDR1 is MNHEY, CDR2 SVGEGT.

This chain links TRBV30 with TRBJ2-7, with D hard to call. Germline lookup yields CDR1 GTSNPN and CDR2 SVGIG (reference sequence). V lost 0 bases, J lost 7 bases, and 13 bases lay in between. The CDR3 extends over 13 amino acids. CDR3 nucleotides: TGTGCCTGGAGTGTAGGGCCCAATAGAGAGCAGTACTTC. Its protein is CAWSVGPNREQYF.

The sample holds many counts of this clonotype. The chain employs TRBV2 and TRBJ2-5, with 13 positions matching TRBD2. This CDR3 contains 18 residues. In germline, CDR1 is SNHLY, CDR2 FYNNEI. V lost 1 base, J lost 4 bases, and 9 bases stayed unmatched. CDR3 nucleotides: TGTGCCAGCAGTGAAGTGGGCACACGACTAGCGGGAGGAGAGACCCAGTACTTC. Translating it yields CASSEVGTRLAGGETQYF.

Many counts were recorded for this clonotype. The CDR3 reads CASSAGLGQYF. DNA for the CDR3: TGTGCCAGCAGTGCGGGACTAGGCCAGTACTTC. The genes are TRBV2 and TRBJ2-4, with TRBD2 identical over 8 bases. V was clipped by 4 bases and J by 13 bases; unmatched bases: 3. The CDR3 has 11 amino acids. Per the germline V gene, CDR1 is SNHLY and CDR2 is FYNNEI.

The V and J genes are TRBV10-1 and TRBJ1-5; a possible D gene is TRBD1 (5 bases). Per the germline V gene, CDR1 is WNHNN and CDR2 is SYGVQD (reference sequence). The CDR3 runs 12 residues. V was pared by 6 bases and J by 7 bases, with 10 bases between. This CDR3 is CASRRGYQPQHF. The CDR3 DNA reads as TGCGCCAGCAGAAGGGGTTACCAGCCCCAGCATTTT.

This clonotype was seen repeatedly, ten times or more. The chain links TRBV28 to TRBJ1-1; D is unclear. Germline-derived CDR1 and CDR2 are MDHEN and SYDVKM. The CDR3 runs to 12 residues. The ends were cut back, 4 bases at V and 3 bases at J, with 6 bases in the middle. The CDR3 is CASSSAYTEAFF. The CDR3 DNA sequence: TGTGCCAGCAGTTCGGCCTACACTGAAGCTTTCTTT.

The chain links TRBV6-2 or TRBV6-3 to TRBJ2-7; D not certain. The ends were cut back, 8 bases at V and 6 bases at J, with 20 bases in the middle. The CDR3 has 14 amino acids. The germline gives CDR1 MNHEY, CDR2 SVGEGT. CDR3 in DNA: TGTGCCAGCTTCGGTTGGGCAGATGATACCGAGCAGTACTTC. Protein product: CASFGWADDTEQYF.

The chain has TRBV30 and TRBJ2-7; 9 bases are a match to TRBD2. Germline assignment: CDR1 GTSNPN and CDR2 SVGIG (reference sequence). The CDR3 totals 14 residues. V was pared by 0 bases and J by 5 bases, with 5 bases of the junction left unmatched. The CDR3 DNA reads TGTGCCTGGAGTGTGTCTAGCGGGGTGGACGAGCAGTACTTC. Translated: CAWSVSSGVDEQYF.

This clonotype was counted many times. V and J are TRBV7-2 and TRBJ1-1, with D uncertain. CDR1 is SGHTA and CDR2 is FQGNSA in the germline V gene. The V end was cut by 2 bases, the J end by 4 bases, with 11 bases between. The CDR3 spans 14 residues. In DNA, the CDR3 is TGTGCCAGCAGCTTAATCGGGAGTGTCACTGAAGCTTTCTTT. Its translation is CASSLIGSVTEAFF.

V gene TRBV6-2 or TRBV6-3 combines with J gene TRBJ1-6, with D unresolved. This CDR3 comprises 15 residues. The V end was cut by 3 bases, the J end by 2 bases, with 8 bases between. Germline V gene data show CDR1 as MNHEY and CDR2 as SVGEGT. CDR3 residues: CASSYRRPYNSPLHF. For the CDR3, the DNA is TGTGCCAGCAGTTATCGGAGGCCCTATAATTCACCCCTCCACTTT.

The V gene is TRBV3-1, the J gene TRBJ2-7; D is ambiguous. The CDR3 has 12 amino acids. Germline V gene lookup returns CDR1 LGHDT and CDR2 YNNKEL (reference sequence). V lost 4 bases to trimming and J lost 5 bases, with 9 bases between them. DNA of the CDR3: TGTGCCAGCAGCCGTCGGCTGGACGAGCAGTACTTC. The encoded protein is CASSRRLDEQYF.

CDR3 in amino acids: CASSPPTGVYEQYF. In DNA, the CDR3 is TGTGCCAGCAGTCCACCGACAGGGGTCTACGAGCAGTACTTC. This chain connects TRBV6-1 to TRBJ2-7; TRBD1 matches 8 bases. Germline V gives CDR1 MNHNS, CDR2 SASEGT. The CDR3 runs to 14 residues. V dropped 5 bases and J dropped 3; count of bases not matched to a gene: 6.

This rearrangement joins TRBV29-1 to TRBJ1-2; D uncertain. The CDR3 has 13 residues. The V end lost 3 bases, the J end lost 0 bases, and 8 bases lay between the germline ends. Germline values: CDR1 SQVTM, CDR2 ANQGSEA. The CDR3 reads CSVDRVSNYGYTF. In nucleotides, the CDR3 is TGCAGCGTTGATCGGGTTTCTAACTATGGCTACACCTTC.

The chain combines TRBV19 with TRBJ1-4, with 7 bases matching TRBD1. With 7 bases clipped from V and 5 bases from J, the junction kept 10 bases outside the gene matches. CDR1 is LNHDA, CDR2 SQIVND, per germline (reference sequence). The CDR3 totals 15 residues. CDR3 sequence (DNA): TGTGCCAGTACCGGGGACAGTCAATTCAATGAAAAACTGTTTTTT. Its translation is CASTGDSQFNEKLFF.

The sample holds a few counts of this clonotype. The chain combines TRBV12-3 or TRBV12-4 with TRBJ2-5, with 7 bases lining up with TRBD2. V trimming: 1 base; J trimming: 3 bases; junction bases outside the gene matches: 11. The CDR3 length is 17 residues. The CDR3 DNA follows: TGTGCCAGCAGTTTAGAGCAGAGCGGGATGAGGGAAGAGACCCAGTACTTC. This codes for CASSLEQSGMREETQYF.

The CDR3 is CAISVNSNSEQYF. CDR3 sequence (DNA): TGTGCCATCAGTGTAAACTCCAACTCCGAGCAGTACTTC. This chain connects TRBV10-3 to TRBJ2-7; D is unresolved. This CDR3 is 13 amino acids long. Germline assignment: CDR1 ENHRY and CDR2 SYGVKD. Trimming shortened V by 4 bases and J by 6 bases, and 13 bases separated the two germline ends.

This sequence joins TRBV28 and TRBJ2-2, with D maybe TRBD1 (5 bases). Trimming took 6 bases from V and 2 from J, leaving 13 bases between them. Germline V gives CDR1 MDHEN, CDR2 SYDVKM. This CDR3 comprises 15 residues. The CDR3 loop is CASSSGNGNTGELFF. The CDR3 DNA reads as TGTGCCAGCAGCTCAGGGAATGGTAACACCGGGGAGCTGTTTTTT.

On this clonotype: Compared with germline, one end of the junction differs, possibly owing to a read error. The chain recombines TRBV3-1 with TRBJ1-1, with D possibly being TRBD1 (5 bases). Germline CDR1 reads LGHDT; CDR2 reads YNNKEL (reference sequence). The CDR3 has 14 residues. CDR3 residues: CASSEDLGGTEAFF. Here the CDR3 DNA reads TGTGCCAGCAGCGAAGACCTGGGGGGAACTGAAGCTTTCTTT.

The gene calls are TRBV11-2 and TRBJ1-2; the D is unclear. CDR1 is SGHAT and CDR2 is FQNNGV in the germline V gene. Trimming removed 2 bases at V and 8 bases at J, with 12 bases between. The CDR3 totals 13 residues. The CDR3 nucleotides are TGTGCCAGCAGCTTAAAGCAGGCGGGAGGCTACACCTTC. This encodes CASSLKQAGGYTF.

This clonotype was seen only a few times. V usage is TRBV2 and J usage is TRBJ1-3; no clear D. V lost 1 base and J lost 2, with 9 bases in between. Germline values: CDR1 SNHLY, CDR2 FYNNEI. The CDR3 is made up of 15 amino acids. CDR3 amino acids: CASSEGVLAGNTIYF. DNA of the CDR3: TGTGCCAGCAGTGAAGGCGTCCTGGCTGGAAACACCATATATTTT.

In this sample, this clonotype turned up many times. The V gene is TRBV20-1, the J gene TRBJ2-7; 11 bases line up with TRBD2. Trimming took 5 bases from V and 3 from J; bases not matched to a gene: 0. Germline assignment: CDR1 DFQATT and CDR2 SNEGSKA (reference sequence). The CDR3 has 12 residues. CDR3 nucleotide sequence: TGCAGTGCTGGGACTAGCGGCTACGAGCAGTACTTC. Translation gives CSAGTSGYEQYF.

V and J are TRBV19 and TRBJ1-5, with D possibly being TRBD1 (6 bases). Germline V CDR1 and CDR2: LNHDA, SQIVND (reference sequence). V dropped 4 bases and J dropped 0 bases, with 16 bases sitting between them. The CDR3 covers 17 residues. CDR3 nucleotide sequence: TGTGCCAGTAGTACGACAGGAATGGGGAATAGCAATCAGCCCCAGCATTTT. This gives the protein CASSTTGMGNSNQPQHF.

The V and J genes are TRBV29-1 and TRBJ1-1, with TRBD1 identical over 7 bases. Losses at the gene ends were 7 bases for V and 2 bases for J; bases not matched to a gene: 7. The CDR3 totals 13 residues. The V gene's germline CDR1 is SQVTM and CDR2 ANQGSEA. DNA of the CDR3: TGCAGCGCCCCTGGACAGGACAACACTGAAGCTTTCTTT. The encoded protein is CSAPGQDNTEAFF.